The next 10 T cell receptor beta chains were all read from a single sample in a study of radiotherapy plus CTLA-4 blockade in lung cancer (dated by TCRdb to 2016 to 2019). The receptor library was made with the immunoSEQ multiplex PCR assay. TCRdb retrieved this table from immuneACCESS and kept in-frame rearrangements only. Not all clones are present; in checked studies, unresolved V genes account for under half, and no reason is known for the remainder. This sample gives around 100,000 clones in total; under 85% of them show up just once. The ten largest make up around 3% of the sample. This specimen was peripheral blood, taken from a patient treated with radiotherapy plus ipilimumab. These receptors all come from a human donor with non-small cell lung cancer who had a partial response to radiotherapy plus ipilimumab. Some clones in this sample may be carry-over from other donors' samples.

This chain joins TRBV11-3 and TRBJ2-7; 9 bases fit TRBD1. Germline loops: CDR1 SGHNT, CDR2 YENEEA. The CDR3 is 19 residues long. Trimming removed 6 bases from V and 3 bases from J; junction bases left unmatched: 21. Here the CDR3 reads CASRPRTQGAHSSNYEQYF. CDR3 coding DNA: TGTGCCAGCAGACCCCGCACACAGGGGGCCCATTCATCCAACTACGAGCAGTACTTC.

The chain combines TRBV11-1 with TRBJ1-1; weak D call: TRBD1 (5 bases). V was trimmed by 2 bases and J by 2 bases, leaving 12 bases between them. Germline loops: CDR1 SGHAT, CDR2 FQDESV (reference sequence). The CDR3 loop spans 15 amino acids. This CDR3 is CASSLSNRLNTEAFF. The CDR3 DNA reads TGTGCCAGCAGCTTATCTAACAGGCTAAACACTGAAGCTTTCTTT.

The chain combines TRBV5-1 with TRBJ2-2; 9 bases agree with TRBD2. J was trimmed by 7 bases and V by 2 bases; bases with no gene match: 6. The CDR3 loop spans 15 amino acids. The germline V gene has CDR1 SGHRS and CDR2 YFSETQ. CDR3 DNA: TGCGCCAGCAGCTTAAGCGGGAGGACTCTCGGGGAGCTGTTTTTT. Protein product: CASSLSGRTLGELFF.

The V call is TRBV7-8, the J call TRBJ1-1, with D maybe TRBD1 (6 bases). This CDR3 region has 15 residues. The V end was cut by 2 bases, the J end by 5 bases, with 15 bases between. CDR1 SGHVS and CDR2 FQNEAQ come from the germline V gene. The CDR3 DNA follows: TGTGCCAGCAGCTTACGCGCAGAGGGGGTGACTGAAGCTTTCTTT. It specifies CASSLRAEGVTEAFF.

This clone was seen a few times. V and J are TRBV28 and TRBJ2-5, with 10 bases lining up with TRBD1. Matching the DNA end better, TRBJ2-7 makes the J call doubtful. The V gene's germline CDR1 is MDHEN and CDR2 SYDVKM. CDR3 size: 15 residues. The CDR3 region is CASSSTGGPRYEQYF. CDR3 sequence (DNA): TGTGCCAGCAGTTCGACAGGGGGCCCCCGCTACGAGCAGTACTTC.

The CDR3 region is CASSLEGQPQETQYF. CDR3 nucleotide sequence: TGTGCCAGCAGCTTAGAGGGACAGCCCCAAGAGACCCAGTACTTC. This sequence joins TRBV11-3 and TRBJ2-5, with 7 bases matching TRBD1. J lost 1 base, V lost 0 bases, and 2 bases had no gene match. CDR3 length: 15 amino acids. Germline CDR1 and CDR2: SGHNT and YENEEA. The full variable domain, with the rest looked up from reference TRBV11-3 and TRBJ2-5, is EAGVVQSPRYKIIEKKQPVAFWCNPISGHNTLYWYLQNLGQGPELLIRYENEEAVDDSQLPKDRFSAERLKGVDSTLKIQPAELGDSAVYLCASSLEGQPQETQYFGPGTRLLVL.

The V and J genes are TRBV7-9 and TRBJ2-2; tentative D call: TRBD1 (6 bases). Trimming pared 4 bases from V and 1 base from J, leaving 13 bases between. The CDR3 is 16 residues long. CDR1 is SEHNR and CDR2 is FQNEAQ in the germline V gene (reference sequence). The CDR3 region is CASSSAGAGNTGELFF. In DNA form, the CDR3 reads TGTGCCAGCAGCTCTGCAGGGGCAGGGAACACCGGGGAGCTGTTTTTT.

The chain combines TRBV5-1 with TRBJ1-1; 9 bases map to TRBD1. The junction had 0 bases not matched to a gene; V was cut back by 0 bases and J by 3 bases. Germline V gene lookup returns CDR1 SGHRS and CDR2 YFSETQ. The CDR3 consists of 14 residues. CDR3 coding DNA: TGCGCCAGCAGCTTGGGGGACAGGGACACTGAAGCTTTCTTT. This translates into CASSLGDRDTEAFF.

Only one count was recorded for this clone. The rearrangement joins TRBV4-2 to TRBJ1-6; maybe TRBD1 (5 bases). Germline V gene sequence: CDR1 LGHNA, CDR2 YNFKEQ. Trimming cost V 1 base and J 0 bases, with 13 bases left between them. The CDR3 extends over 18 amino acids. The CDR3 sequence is CASSQGGTFSSYNSPLHF. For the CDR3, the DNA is TGTGCCAGCAGCCAAGGCGGGACGTTCAGCTCCTATAATTCACCCCTCCACTTT.

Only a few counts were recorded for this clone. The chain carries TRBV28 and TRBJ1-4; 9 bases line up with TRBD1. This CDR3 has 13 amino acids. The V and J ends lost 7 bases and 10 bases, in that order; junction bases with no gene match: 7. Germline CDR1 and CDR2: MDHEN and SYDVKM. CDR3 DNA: TGTGCCAGCACCTCGGGACAGGGAGGAAAACTGTTTTTT. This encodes CASTSGQGGKLFF.